This T cell receptor beta chain was retrieved from a study of cytomegalovirus exposure and HLA in healthy donors. Concerning this clone itself: Antigen unknown.

Both 60 Vbeta primers and 13 Jbeta primers went into the PCR. The repertoire was sequenced with immunoSEQ multiplex PCR; TCRdb's copy has only in-frame clones and lacks some. The listing contains roughly 80,000 clones. Study observations and caveats: Segments of the TCR beta V type were, in most cases, productive about 87% or about 30% of the time in an earlier analysis. It was reported that TCR beta sequences correctly inferred the HLA-A and HLA-B alleles for most subjects.

The V gene's germline CDR1 is MDHEN and CDR2 SYDVKM. V was clipped by 4 bases and J by 6 bases; unmatched bases: 6. The CDR3 covers 14 residues. This receptor was obtained from a man between 50 and 59 years old in good health and CMV-seronegative. The genes are TRBV28 and TRBJ2-4; 7 nucleotides agree with TRBD1. The sequencing input was PBMCs. The CDR3 nucleotides read TGTGCCAGCAGTTCGACCCAGGGGGTAAACATTCAGTACTTC. Amino acids: CASSSTQGVNIQYF.